The 9 T cell receptor beta chains reported below all come from one sample, sequenced in a study of cytomegalovirus exposure and HLA in healthy donors. The study ran its PCR with 60 Vbeta and 13 Jbeta primers. Sequenced by immunoSEQ multiplex PCR; TCRdb stores in-frame clones only, minus some. Of about 120,000 clones listed, around 82% were seen once; the top ten hold around 11%. The sequenced sample was PBMCs. The receptor source for this set is a male donor in good health and CMV-seropositive.

V gene TRBV5-1 combines with J gene TRBJ2-1; the D gene is possibly TRBD2 (5 bases). The CDR3 totals 13 residues. The germline gives CDR1 SGHRS, CDR2 YFSETQ. V dropped 6 bases and J dropped 0 bases, with 7 bases sitting between them. CDR3 protein: CASNGISYNEQFF. The CDR3 DNA is TGCGCCAGCAACGGGATCTCCTACAATGAGCAGTTCTTC.

The V and J genes are TRBV30 and TRBJ2-3, with D perhaps matching TRBD2 (6 bases). Germline-derived CDR1 and CDR2 are GTSNPN and SVGIG (reference sequence). This CDR3 spans 12 amino acids. CDR3 nucleotide sequence: TGTGCTTGGGACTCCAGCACAGATACGCAGTATTTT. Residues: CAWDSSTDTQYF.

On this clone itself: One end of the junction varies from germline; a read error may be responsible. The chain has TRBV7-9 and TRBJ2-1, with D hard to call. Germline CDR1 is SEHNR and CDR2 is FQNEAQ (reference sequence). The CDR3 runs 15 residues. The CDR3 here is CSSIQDSTLYNEQFF. CDR3 DNA sequence: TGTTCCAGCATCCAAGACTCCACCCTCTACAATGAGCAGTTCTTC.

The CDR3 nucleotides are TGTGCCAGCAGTCGTAGGACTAGCGGGGCCTCCACAGATACGCAGTATTTT. This encodes CASSRRTSGASTDTQYF. The rearrangement links TRBV28 to TRBJ2-3; 12 bases map to TRBD2. The CDR3 loop spans 17 amino acids. The germline gives CDR1 MDHEN, CDR2 SYDVKM. Germline trimming cut 5 bases from V and 2 bases from J; bases unmatched to any gene: 8. Variable domain in full (rest from reference TRBV28 and TRBJ2-3): DVKVTQSSRYLVKRTGEKVFLECVQDMDHENMFWYRQDPGLGLRLIYFSYDVKMKEKGDIPEGYSVSREKKERFSLILESASTNQTSMYLCASSRRTSGASTDTQYFGPGTRLTVL.

The CDR3 DNA sequence: TGTGCCAGCAGCTGGAGGGAGGCTAATGAAAAACTGTTTTTT. The encoded protein is CASSWREANEKLFF. V usage is TRBV7-2 and J usage is TRBJ1-4; D is ambiguous. The CDR3 has 14 residues. Trimming cost V 4 bases and J 3 bases, with 9 bases left between them. Per the germline V gene, CDR1 is SGHTA and CDR2 is FQGNSA.

This clone was picked up one time. The J gene is TRBJ2-7, the V gene TRBV9; possibly TRBD1 for D (5 bases). This CDR3 contains 14 residues. Germline CDR1 reads SGDLS; CDR2 reads YYNGEE. Trimming removed 2 bases at V and 2 bases at J, with 11 bases between. In nucleotides, the CDR3 is TGTGCCAGCAGCGTCCAGGGTACTGCCTACGAGCAGTACTTC. Protein: CASSVQGTAYEQYF.

V and J are TRBV19 and TRBJ2-5, with 9 bases matching TRBD1. This CDR3 spans 15 amino acids. Germline trimming cut 4 bases from V and 5 bases from J; bases unmatched to any gene: 8. Germline V CDR1 and CDR2: LNHDA, SQIVND (reference sequence). CDR3 residues: CASSRTGAFRETQYF. CDR3 nucleotides: TGTGCCAGTAGTAGGACAGGGGCGTTTAGGGAGACCCAGTACTTC.

The chain links TRBV7-8 to TRBJ2-7; 9 bases map to TRBD2. This CDR3 has 16 amino acids. Germline V lookup: CDR1 SGHVS, CDR2 FQNEAQ. Losses at the gene ends were 5 bases for V and 3 bases for J; bases not matched to a gene: 11. The CDR3 region is CASSPTGTSSFYEQYF. In nucleotides, the CDR3 is TGTGCCAGCAGCCCTACCGGGACTAGCTCATTCTACGAGCAGTACTTC.

The V call is TRBV30, the J call TRBJ2-3; 11 bases map to TRBD2. V lost 1 base, J lost 5 bases, and 11 bases stayed unmatched. The CDR3 spans 17 residues. Germline assignment: CDR1 GTSNPN and CDR2 SVGIG (reference sequence). In nucleotides, the CDR3 is TGTGCCTGGAGTGAGGGGTTAGCGGGAGGGAACAGAGATACGCAGTATTTT. Encoded protein: CAWSEGLAGGNRDTQYF. Drawing the rest from reference TRBV30 and TRBJ2-3, the complete variable domain is SQTIHQWPATLVQPVGSPLSLECTVEGTSNPNLYWYRQAAGRGLQLLFYSVGIGQISSEVPQNLSASRPQDRQFILSSKKLLLSDSGFYLCAWSEGLAGGNRDTQYFGPGTRLTVL.